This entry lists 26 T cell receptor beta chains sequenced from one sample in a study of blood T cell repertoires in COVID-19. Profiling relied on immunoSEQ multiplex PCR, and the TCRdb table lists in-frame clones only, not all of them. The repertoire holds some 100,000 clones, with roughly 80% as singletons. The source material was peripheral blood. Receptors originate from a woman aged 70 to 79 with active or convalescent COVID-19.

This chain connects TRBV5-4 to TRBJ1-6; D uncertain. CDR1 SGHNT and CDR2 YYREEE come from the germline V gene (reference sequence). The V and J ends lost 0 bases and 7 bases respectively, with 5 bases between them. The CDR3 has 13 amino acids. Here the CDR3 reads CASSLDQNSPLHF. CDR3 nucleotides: TGTGCCAGCAGCTTGGATCAGAATTCACCCCTCCACTTT.

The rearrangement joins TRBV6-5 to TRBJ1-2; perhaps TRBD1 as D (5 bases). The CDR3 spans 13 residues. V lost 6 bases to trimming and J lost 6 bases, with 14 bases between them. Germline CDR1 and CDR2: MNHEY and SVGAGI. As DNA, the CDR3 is TGTGCCAGCAGCTTACGAGCGGGGGATGGCTACACCTTC. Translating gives CASSLRAGDGYTF.

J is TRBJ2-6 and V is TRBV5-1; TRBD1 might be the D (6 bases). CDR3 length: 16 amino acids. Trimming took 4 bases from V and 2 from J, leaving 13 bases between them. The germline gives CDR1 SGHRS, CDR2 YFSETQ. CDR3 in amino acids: CASSPGQEAGANVLTF. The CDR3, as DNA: TGCGCCAGCAGCCCGGGACAAGAGGCTGGGGCCAACGTCCTGACTTTC.

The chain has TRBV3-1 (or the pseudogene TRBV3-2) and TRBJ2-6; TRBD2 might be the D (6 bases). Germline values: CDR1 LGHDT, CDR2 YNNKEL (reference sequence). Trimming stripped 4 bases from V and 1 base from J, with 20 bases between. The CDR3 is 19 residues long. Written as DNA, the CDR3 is TGTGCCAGCAGCCGAAACGGGGGTTACCTTAAGTCTGGGGCCAACGTCCTGACTTTC. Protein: CASSRNGGYLKSGANVLTF.

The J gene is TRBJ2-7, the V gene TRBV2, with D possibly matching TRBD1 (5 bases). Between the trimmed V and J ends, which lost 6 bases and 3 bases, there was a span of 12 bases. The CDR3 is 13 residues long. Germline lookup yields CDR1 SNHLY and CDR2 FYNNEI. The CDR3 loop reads CASRPPRGYEQYF. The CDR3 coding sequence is TGTGCCAGCAGACCCCCTAGGGGCTACGAGCAGTACTTC.

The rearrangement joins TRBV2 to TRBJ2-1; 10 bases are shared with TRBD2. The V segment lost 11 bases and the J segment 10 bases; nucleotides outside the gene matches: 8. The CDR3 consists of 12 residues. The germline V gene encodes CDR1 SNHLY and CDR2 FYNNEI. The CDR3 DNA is TGTGCCGGACGAGCGGGGGGGTACGAGCAGTTCTTC. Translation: CAGRAGGYEQFF.

CDR3 amino acids: CASSTTGVSPLHF. The CDR3 DNA is TGTGCCAGCAGTACAACAGGGGTCTCACCCCTCCACTTT. V and J are TRBV12-3 or TRBV12-4 and TRBJ1-6, with 7 bases aligning to TRBD1. V shed 5 bases, J shed 10 bases, and the junction held 5 bases outside the gene matches. This CDR3 spans 13 amino acids.

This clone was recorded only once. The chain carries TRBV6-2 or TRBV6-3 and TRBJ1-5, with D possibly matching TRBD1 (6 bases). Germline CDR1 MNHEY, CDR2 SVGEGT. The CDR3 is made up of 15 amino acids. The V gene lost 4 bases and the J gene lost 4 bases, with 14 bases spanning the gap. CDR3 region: CASSSTGSPNQPQHF. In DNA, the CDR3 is TGTGCCAGCAGTTCCACAGGGTCCCCTAATCAGCCCCAGCATTTT.

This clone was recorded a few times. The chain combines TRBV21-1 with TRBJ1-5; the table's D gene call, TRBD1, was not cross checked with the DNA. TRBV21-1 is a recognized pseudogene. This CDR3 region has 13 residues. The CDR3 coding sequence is TGTGCCAGCACCCATAGGGGCTATCAGCCCCAGCATTTT. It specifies CASTHRGYQPQHF.

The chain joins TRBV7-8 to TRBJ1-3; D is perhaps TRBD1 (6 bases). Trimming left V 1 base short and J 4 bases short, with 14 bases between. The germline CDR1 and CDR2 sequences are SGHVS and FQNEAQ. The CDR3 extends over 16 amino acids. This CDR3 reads CASSLGSGAQGNTIYF. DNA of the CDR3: TGTGCCAGCAGCTTAGGATCAGGGGCGCAAGGAAACACCATATATTTT. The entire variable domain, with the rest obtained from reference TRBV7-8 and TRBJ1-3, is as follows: GAGVSQSPRYKVAKRGQDVALRCDPISGHVSLFWYQQALGQGPEFLTYFQNEAQLDKSGLPSDRFFAERPEGSVSTLKIQRTQQEDSAVYLCASSLGSGAQGNTIYFGEGSWLTVV.

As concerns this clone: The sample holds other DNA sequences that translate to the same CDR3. This CDR3 is CASSPTRDEQYF. CDR3 in DNA: TGTGCCAGCTCTCCTACCCGTGACGAGCAGTACTTC. V and J are TRBV18 and TRBJ2-7, with D uncertain. V lost 6 bases and J lost 5, with 11 bases in between. Per germline, CDR1 KGHSH and CDR2 LQKENI. The CDR3 runs 12 residues.

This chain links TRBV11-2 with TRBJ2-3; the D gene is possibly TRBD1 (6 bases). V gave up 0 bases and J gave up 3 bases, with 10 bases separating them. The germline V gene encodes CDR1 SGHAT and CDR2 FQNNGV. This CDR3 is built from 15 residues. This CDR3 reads CASSLDLGGTDTQYF. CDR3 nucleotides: TGTGCCAGCAGCTTAGATTTAGGGGGAACAGATACGCAGTATTTT.

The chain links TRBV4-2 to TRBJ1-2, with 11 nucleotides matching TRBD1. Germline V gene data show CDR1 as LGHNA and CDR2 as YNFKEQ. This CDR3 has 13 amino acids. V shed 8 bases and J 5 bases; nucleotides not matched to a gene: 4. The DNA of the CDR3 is TGTGCCAGCGGACAGGGGGCACAATATGGCTACACCTTC. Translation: CASGQGAQYGYTF.

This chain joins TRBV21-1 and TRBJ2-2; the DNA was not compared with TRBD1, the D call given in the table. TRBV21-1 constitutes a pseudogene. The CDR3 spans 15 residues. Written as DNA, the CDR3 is TGTGCCAGCAGCTTCCCGGGACAGGGGGAACGGGAGCTGTTTTTT. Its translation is CASSFPGQGERELFF.

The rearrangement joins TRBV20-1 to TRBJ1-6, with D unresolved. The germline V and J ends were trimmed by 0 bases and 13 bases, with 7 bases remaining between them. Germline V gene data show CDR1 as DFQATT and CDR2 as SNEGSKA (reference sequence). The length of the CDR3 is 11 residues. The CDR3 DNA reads TGCAGTGCTAGAGAGGGAGGGCCCCTCCACTTT. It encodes CSAREGGPLHF.

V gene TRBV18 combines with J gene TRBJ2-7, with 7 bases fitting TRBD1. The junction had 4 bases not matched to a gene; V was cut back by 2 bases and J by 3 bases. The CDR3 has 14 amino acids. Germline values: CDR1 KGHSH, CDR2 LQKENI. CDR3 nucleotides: TGTGCCAGCTCACCAGGGACAGCCCTCTACGAGCAGTACTTC. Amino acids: CASSPGTALYEQYF.

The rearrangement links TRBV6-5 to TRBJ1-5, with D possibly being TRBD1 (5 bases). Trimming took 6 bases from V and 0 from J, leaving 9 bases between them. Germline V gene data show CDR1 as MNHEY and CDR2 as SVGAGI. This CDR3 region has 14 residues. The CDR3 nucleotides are TGTGCCAGCAGCCCAGGGAATAGCAATCAGCCCCAGCATTTT. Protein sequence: CASSPGNSNQPQHF.

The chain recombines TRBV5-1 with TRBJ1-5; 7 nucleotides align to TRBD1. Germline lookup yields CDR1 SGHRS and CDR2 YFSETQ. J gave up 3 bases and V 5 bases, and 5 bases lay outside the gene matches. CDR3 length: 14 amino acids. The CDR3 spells CASREGGDNQPQHF. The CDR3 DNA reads TGCGCCAGCAGGGAAGGGGGCGACAATCAGCCCCAGCATTTT.

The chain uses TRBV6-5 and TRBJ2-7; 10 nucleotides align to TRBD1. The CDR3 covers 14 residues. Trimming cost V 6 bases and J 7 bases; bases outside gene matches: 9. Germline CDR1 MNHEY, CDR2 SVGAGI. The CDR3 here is CASSDGQGVREQYF. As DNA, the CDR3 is TGTGCCAGCAGCGACGGACAGGGGGTTAGGGAGCAGTACTTC.

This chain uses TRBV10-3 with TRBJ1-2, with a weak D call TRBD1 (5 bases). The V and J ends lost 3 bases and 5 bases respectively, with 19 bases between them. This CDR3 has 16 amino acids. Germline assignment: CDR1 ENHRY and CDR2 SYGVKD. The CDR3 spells CAISDSTAPDEYGYTF. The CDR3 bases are TGTGCCATCAGTGATTCGACAGCGCCGGATGAGTATGGCTACACCTTC.

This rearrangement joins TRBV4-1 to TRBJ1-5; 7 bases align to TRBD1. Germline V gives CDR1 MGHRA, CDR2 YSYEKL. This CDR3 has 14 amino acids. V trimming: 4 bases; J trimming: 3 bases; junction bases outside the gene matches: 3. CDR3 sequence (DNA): TGCGCCAGCAGCCCGGGACAGTCCAATCAGCCCCAGCATTTT. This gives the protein CASSPGQSNQPQHF.

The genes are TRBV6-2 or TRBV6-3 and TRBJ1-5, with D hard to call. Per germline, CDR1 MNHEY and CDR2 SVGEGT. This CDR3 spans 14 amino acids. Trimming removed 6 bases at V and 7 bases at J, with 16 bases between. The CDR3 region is CASSPSNGIQPQHF. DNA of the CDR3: TGTGCCAGCAGCCCCTCGAACGGGATCCAGCCCCAGCATTTT.

The DNA for the CDR3 is TGTGCCAGCAGCACGGAGGGAGGCACAGATACGCAGTATTTT. This encodes CASSTEGGTDTQYF. This chain connects TRBV5-8 to TRBJ2-3; D perhaps matches TRBD2 (6 bases). Trimming stripped 4 bases from V and 1 base from J, with 10 bases between. The CDR3 extends over 14 amino acids. Germline V CDR1 and CDR2: SGHTS, YDEGEE.

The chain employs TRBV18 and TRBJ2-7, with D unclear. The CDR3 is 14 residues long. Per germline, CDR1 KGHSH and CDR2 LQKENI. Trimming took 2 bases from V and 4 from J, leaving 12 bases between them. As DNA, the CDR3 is TGTGCCAGCTCACCAAGACCGGGTCAGTACGAGCAGTACTTC. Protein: CASSPRPGQYEQYF. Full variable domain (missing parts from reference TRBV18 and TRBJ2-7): NAGVMQNPRHLVRRRGQEARLRCSPMKGHSHVYWYRQLPEEGLKFMVYLQKENIIDESGMPKERFSAEFPKEGPSILRIQQVVRGDSAAYFCASSPRPGQYEQYFGPGTRLTVT.

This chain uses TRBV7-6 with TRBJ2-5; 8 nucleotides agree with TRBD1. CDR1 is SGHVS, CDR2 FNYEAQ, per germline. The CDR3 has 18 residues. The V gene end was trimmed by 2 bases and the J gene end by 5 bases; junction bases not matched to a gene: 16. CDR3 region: CASSLIGQGSFGGETQYF. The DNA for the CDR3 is TGTGCCAGCAGCTTAATCGGACAGGGTAGTTTTGGTGGGGAGACCCAGTACTTC.

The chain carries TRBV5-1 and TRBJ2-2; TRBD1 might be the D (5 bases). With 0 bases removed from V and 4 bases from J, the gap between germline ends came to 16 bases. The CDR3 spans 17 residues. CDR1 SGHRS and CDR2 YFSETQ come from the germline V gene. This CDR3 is CASSLESQGTGTGELFF. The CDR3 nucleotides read TGCGCCAGCAGCTTGGAGTCCCAGGGTACTGGCACCGGGGAGCTGTTTTTT.